This TCR beta chain was sequenced in a study of identical twins. Germline lookup yields CDR1 SEHNR and CDR2 FQNEAQ (reference sequence). The CDR3 sequence is 15 residues long. Trimming pared 1 base from V and 6 bases from J, leaving 12 bases between. As for this clonotype: What it binds is not known.

Study-level results: The study reached conclusions through statistical analysis that was cross-sectional, not following the same donors.

TCRdb re-analysed the 5' RACE reads in MiXCR, keeping a single row per CDR3 protein. The table has 450,000 to 650,000 distinct CDR3 sequences, over 12% seen once. The same data also went into a second study, on yellow fever vaccine responses in identical twins.

The origin of this receptor is a woman in her late teens or twenties in good health. The source material was CD4+ T cells sorted from blood. The genes are TRBV7-9 and TRBJ2-2; D gene uncertain. CDR3 sequence (DNA): TGTGCCAGCAGCTTAGTCGCGCCGTACTCCGGGGAGCTGTTTTTT. Its protein is CASSLVAPYSGELFF.